This TCR beta chain was recovered during a study of identifying expanded T cells in peripheral blood (dated by TCRdb to between 2018 and 2020). For the wider study: Separate aliquots of the same genomic DNA pool were sequenced to produce technical replicates, and four replicates were compared in pairs.

Study-level results and caveats: Both the number of clones called differentially abundant and the false-positive rate were significantly reduced by the beta-binomial model across all healthy-donor time intervals. The binomial model flagged approximately 1.3 differentially abundant clones between technical replicates but about 15 over two weeks and 18 to 20 over about 4 weeks. Across all healthy donors, variance in clone template counts between approximately two-week samples was found to increase significantly with total template count. It was expected by the authors that biological variance in healthy repertoires might increase further over much longer intervals, such as months to years.

TCRbeta CDR3 regions were profiled by bias-controlled multiplex PCR amplification of genomic DNA with the immunoSEQ Assay. For the original study's pipeline: The absolute abundance of each unique TCRbeta CDR3 region was quantified after sequences were collapsed and filtered. Differential abundance was tested with two models: a binomial (Fisher-equivalent) model and a beta-binomial model that adds time-dependent variance fitted from healthy donors. Any clone with fewer than 5 combined templates was excluded, and a clone was called differentially abundant if its Benjamini-Hochberg FDR was below 0.01. Using the form v = (b*log(k)+a)^2, the beta-binomial variance was modeled as a function of the total template count across the two samples. Sourced from immuneACCESS, this table was stored by TCRdb with only in-frame sequences that have V and J called. A share of the clones is absent; for the studies checked, an unresolved V gene accounts for under half, and the remainder has no known explanation. That table supplies the V and J calls and clone size; D and trimming were determined from the DNA. The sample data list 95,000 to 100,000 clones, and 87% of these were observed just once. The ten largest account for 15% to 20% of the sample.

No immune events, such as infections, were documented for the healthy donors during the collection period. Healthy-donor blood repertoires served as a training cohort to calibrate time-dependent variance in a beta-binomial model of T-cell clone differential abundance. The training cohort included 10 or so healthy donors, of whom 3 were female and 7 were male. Donor ages ranged from roughly 25 to 65 years, with an average of about 41 years. Whole blood, obtained from a commercial supplier, was collected from each healthy donor at three time points spaced approximately 13 days apart. For immunosequencing, genomic DNA was extracted from unsorted whole blood. From cysteine to phenylalanine, the CDR3 is 15 amino acids long. Solely the CDR3 DNA is kept, with 45 bases framed from the first base. CDR1 SGHDT and CDR2 YYEEEE are derived from the germline V gene. V is cut back by 4 bases and J by 2 bases, with 8 bases in the junction unmatched.

As for this clone: There is no known antigen for this receptor. Base-call qualities are not available, and no considerably larger clone is one nucleotide away.

The rearranged chain carries TRBV5-6 and TRBJ2-5; a stretch of 7 junction bases matches TRBD1. What was sequenced was blood. This clonotype was obtained from a person aged 18 to 75 in good health. CDR3 region: CASSPSGTAQETQYF. The DNA is as follows: TGTGCCAGCAGCCCAAGTGGGACAGCACAAGAGACCCAGTACTTC.